Each of the 6 T cell receptor beta chains below was sequenced from the same sample in a study of T cells in localized non-small cell lung cancer. Assay used: immunoSEQ multiplex PCR; TCRdb lists only in-frame clones, some missing. The sample carries more than 15,000 clones, more than 70% recorded once. The sample consisted of peripheral blood, taken before any cancer treatment. The origin of the receptors is a male donor older than 55 with stage III lung adenocarcinoma.

The gene calls are TRBV10-3 and TRBJ1-1; a weak D match, TRBD1 (5 bases). The CDR3 covers 15 residues. V was pared by 3 bases and J by 4 bases, with 15 bases between. CDR1 and CDR2 (germline): ENHRY, SYGVKD. DNA for the CDR3: TGTGCCATCAGTGATACGGGGGTTTGGAGCACTGAAGCTTTCTTT. Protein: CAISDTGVWSTEAFF.

The chain uses TRBV6-4 and TRBJ1-6, with D possibly TRBD1 on 5 matching bases. V was clipped by 5 bases and J by 9 bases, with 14 bases between them. This CDR3 is 14 amino acids long. Germline V gene data show CDR1 as MRHNA and CDR2 as SNTAGT. CDR3 bases: TGTGCCAGCAGTCCCGGGACCCCGAGTTCACCCCTCCACTTT. Amino acids: CASSPGTPSSPLHF.

CDR3 in DNA: TGTGCCAGCAGCCCCTGGACAGGGGTGAATGAAAAACTGTTTTTT. Translation gives CASSPWTGVNEKLFF. The chain links TRBV5-8 to TRBJ1-4; TRBD1 matches at 9 bases. Germline V gives CDR1 SGHTS, CDR2 YDEGEE. Trimming cost V 4 bases and J 5 bases; bases outside gene matches: 6. CDR3 size: 15 residues.

DNA of the CDR3: TGTGCCAGCTCCCCCCCAACGGGGATAAGCTATGGCTACACCTTC. Protein sequence: CASSPPTGISYGYTF. This chain links TRBV18 with TRBJ1-2; D not certain. CDR3 size: 15 residues. The germline V gene encodes CDR1 KGHSH and CDR2 LQKENI. V was shortened by 6 bases and J by 4 bases, with 18 bases between the two germline ends. The whole variable domain, remainder taken from reference TRBV18 and TRBJ1-2, is NAGVMQNPRHLVRRRGQEARLRCSPMKGHSHVYWYRQLPEEGLKFMVYLQKENIIDESGMPKERFSAEFPKEGPSILRIQQVVRGDSAAYFCASSPPTGISYGYTFGSGTRLTVV.

The chain employs TRBV9 and TRBJ1-2; no clear D. Germline loops: CDR1 SGDLS, CDR2 YYNGEE. This CDR3 contains 13 residues. Between the trimmed V and J ends, which lost 0 bases and 8 bases, there was a span of 11 bases. The CDR3 bases are TGTGCCAGCAGCGTAGGAGGGTTGGGGGGCTACACCTTC. Its protein is CASSVGGLGGYTF.

This chain joins TRBV4-2 and TRBJ1-2; 7 bases map to TRBD1. V shed 6 bases, J shed 4 bases, and the junction held 11 bases outside the gene matches. Germline CDR1 and CDR2: LGHNA and YNFKEQ. The CDR3 extends over 15 amino acids. CDR3 amino acids: CASSPGTAQIYGYTF. The CDR3 DNA sequence: TGTGCCAGCAGTCCCGGGACAGCCCAAATCTATGGCTACACCTTC.